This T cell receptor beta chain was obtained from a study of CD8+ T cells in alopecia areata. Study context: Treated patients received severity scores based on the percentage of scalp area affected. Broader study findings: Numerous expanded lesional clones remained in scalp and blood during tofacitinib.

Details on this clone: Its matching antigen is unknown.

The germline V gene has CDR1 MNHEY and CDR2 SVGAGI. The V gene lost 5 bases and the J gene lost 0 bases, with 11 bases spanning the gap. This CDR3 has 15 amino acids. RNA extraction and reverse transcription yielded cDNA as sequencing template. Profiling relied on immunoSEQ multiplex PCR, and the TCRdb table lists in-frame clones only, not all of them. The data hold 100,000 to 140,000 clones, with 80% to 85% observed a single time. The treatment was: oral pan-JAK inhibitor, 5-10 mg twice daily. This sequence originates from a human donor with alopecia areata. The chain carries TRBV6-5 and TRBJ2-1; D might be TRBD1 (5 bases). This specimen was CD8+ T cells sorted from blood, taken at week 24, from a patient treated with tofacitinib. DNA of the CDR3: TGTGCCAGCAGTACAGGCATGAGCTCCTACAATGAGCAGTTCTTC. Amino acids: CASSTGMSSYNEQFF.